These 23 T cell receptor beta chains were all obtained from the same sample, sequenced in a study of blood T cell repertoires in COVID-19. Using immunoSEQ multiplex PCR, the repertoire was profiled, and TCRdb retains in-frame clones only, with some absent. The data contain some 80,000 clones, about 85% of them singletons. Sample: peripheral blood. Receptors originate from a man aged 60-69 years with COVID-19, enrolled during active disease.

The V gene is TRBV30, the J gene TRBJ2-5; 7 bases fit TRBD1. This CDR3 spans 15 amino acids. CDR1 is GTSNPN, CDR2 SVGIG, per germline (reference sequence). V lost 1 base, J lost 0 bases, and 5 bases stayed unmatched. CDR3 protein: CAWSEGQPYQETQYF. Here the CDR3 DNA reads TGTGCCTGGAGTGAGGGACAGCCGTACCAAGAGACCCAGTACTTC. Full variable domain (outside the CDR3, taken from reference TRBV30 and TRBJ2-5): SQTIHQWPATLVQPVGSPLSLECTVEGTSNPNLYWYRQAAGRGLQLLFYSVGIGQISSEVPQNLSASRPQDRQFILSSKKLLLSDSGFYLCAWSEGQPYQETQYFGPGTRLLVL.

Of note for this clone: A junction end diverges from the germline sequence, so it may reflect a read error. The CDR3 DNA reads as TGTGCCACCAGTGATTTGCAATCCAAGACAGCCCCGAATACCGGGGAGCTGTTTTTT. As protein: CATSDLQSKTAPNTGELFF. The chain has TRBV24-1 and TRBJ2-2; a possible D gene is TRBD1 (5 bases). The CDR3 consists of 19 residues. Germline-derived CDR1 and CDR2 are KGHDR and SFDVKD.

The CDR3 reads CASSFPGLAGNEQFF. In DNA, the CDR3 is TGTGCCAGCAGCTTCCCCGGACTAGCGGGAAATGAGCAGTTCTTC. This chain uses TRBV11-2 with TRBJ2-1, with TRBD2 identical over 12 bases. Per germline, CDR1 SGHAT and CDR2 FQNNGV. The CDR3 is 15 amino acids. V was pared by 3 bases and J by 7 bases, with 4 bases of the junction left unmatched.

The rearrangement uses TRBV13 and TRBJ2-1; D not certain. The germline V gene encodes CDR1 PRHDT and CDR2 FYEKMQ (reference sequence). V lost 4 bases and J 0 bases, leaving 10 bases between the germline ends. The CDR3 covers 15 residues. The CDR3 DNA follows: TGTGCCAGCAGCTCCTCTCTAGTCTCCTACAATGAGCAGTTCTTC. Amino acids: CASSSSLVSYNEQFF.

The chain employs TRBV5-1 and TRBJ1-2; D ambiguous. V was cut by 0 bases and J by 2 bases, with 8 bases left in between. The CDR3 extends over 14 amino acids. The germline V gene has CDR1 SGHRS and CDR2 YFSETQ. The CDR3 DNA sequence: TGCGCCAGCAGCTTGGCCGACTTCAACTATGGCTACACCTTC. Protein sequence: CASSLADFNYGYTF.

This rearrangement joins TRBV6-4 to TRBJ2-2, with 9 nucleotides matching TRBD1. Germline loops: CDR1 MRHNA, CDR2 SNTAGT. The CDR3 covers 16 residues. Trimming cost V 6 bases and J 9 bases; bases outside gene matches: 14. This CDR3 reads CASRPDSGQGSRELFF. CDR3 DNA sequence: TGTGCCAGCAGGCCCGACTCGGGACAGGGCTCCCGGGAGCTGTTTTTT.

DNA for the CDR3: TGTGCCAGCAGCCAAGTCACTAGTGAGCAGTTCTTC. Its translation is CASSQVTSEQFF. V and J are TRBV3-1 (or the pseudogene TRBV3-2) and TRBJ2-1; the D gene is possibly TRBD2 (5 bases). V gave up 1 base and J gave up 9 bases, with 7 bases separating them. The CDR3 length is 12 residues. CDR1 is LGHDT, CDR2 YNNKEL, per germline (reference sequence).

V usage is TRBV3-1 (or the pseudogene TRBV3-2) and J usage is TRBJ2-3, with D uncertain. The CDR3 has 12 amino acids. CDR1 LGHDT and CDR2 YNNKEL come from the germline V gene (reference sequence). V lost 4 bases, J lost 1 base, and 3 bases lay in between. DNA for the CDR3: TGTGCCAGCAGCCCCGGCACAGATACGCAGTATTTT. It encodes CASSPGTDTQYF.

This clone is a singleton in its sample. The chain employs TRBV2 and TRBJ1-1; D is undetermined. CDR3 length: 14 residues. From germline, CDR1 is SNHLY and CDR2 FYNNEI. Trimming shortened V by 0 bases and J by 0 bases, and 5 bases separated the two germline ends. The CDR3 DNA reads as TGTGCCAGCAGTGAAGCAGAGCTGAACACTGAAGCTTTCTTT. Protein: CASSEAELNTEAFF.

The chain recombines TRBV5-1 with TRBJ1-5; the D is unclear. V was clipped by 0 bases and J by 4 bases, with 11 bases between them. The CDR3 consists of 15 residues. Germline V gives CDR1 SGHRS, CDR2 YFSETQ. The CDR3 here is CASSLGPSNNQPQHF. CDR3 DNA sequence: TGCGCCAGCAGCTTGGGTCCATCTAATAATCAGCCCCAGCATTTT.

This clone was counted a few times. The chain employs TRBV7-9 and TRBJ1-1, with a weak D call TRBD1 (6 bases). Trimming pared 5 bases from V and 1 base from J, leaving 14 bases between. The CDR3 has 15 residues. Looked up from germline, CDR1 is SEHNR and CDR2 is FQNEAQ (reference sequence). The CDR3: CASSPQTGENTEAFF. The CDR3 nucleotides read TGTGCCAGCAGCCCGCAGACAGGAGAGAACACTGAAGCTTTCTTT.

A few counts support this clone. The rearrangement uses TRBV29-1 and TRBJ2-2; D is unclear. Germline values: CDR1 SQVTM, CDR2 ANQGSEA. CDR3 size: 11 residues. V lost 6 bases to trimming and J lost 7 bases, with 9 bases between them. The CDR3 region is CSVNQVGELFF. The DNA for the CDR3 is TGCAGCGTAAACCAGGTCGGGGAGCTGTTTTTT.

The V call is TRBV30, the J call TRBJ1-5; TRBD1 is a possible D gene (6 bases). V was pared by 0 bases and J by 4 bases, with 19 bases between. The CDR3 is made up of 17 amino acids. From germline, CDR1 is GTSNPN and CDR2 SVGIG (reference sequence). CDR3 bases: TGTGCCTGGAGTGTACGTAGATCTGGGCAGGGGAATCAGCCCCAGCATTTT. Translation: CAWSVRRSGQGNQPQHF.

This chain connects TRBV12-3 or TRBV12-4 to TRBJ1-6; D gene ambiguous. V was cut by 6 bases and J by 7 bases, with 10 bases left in between. There are 13 residues in the CDR3. CDR3 sequence (DNA): TGTGCCAGCAGCGTAACAGTAAATTCACCCCTCCACTTT. Translation gives CASSVTVNSPLHF.

This chain connects TRBV11-2 to TRBJ2-5; the D gene is possibly TRBD1 (6 bases). CDR3 length: 13 residues. The germline CDR1 and CDR2 sequences are SGHAT and FQNNGV. Trimming took 7 bases from V and 2 from J, leaving 11 bases between them. The CDR3 sequence is CASTFQGQETQYF. DNA for the CDR3: TGTGCCAGCACCTTTCAGGGGCAAGAGACCCAGTACTTC.

This chain uses TRBV9 with TRBJ2-3, with 10 nucleotides matching TRBD2. Germline CDR1 reads SGDLS; CDR2 reads YYNGEE. After removal of 0 bases from V and 4 bases from J, the junction contained 14 bases not matched to a gene. CDR3 length: 19 amino acids. Written as DNA, the CDR3 is TGTGCCAGCAGCGTAGAGCCCCCGAGGGCTAGCGGGAGTGCAGATACGCAGTATTTT. Protein sequence: CASSVEPPRASGSADTQYF.

This clone was observed once. The V gene is TRBV6-5, the J gene TRBJ1-1; 10 positions agree with TRBD1. The V gene end was trimmed by 8 bases and the J gene end by 0 bases; junction bases not matched to a gene: 3. CDR1 is MNHEY and CDR2 is SVGAGI in the germline V gene. The CDR3 runs to 14 residues. CDR3 sequence (DNA): TGTGCCAGCGACAGGGGGCGAGTGAACACTGAAGCTTTCTTT. This encodes CASDRGRVNTEAFF.

In its sample, this clone was seen once. V is TRBV30 and J is TRBJ2-3; D is unresolved. The CDR3 is made up of 14 amino acids. Germline V CDR1 and CDR2: GTSNPN, SVGIG (reference sequence). Trimming took 2 bases from V and 4 from J, leaving 13 bases between them. The CDR3 DNA reads as TGTGCCTGGAGTACCAATGTTTACTCAGATACGCAGTATTTT. Translation gives CAWSTNVYSDTQYF.

CDR3: CASSLYLAGGPHEQYF. The CDR3 DNA follows: TGTGCCAGCAGTTTATACCTAGCGGGGGGGCCCCACGAGCAGTACTTC. The rearrangement joins TRBV27 to TRBJ2-7; 12 positions match TRBD2. The germline CDR1 and CDR2 sequences are MNHEY and SMNVEV (reference sequence). V shed 1 base, J shed 5 bases, and the junction held 6 bases outside the gene matches. The CDR3 loop spans 16 amino acids.

The chain is built from TRBV10-3 and TRBJ2-1; 12 nucleotides match TRBD2. The CDR3 is 17 residues long. Per germline, CDR1 ENHRY and CDR2 SYGVKD. Trimming removed 0 bases from V and 5 bases from J; junction bases left unmatched: 5. In DNA, the CDR3 is TGTGCCATCAGTGAGTCGTTGCCTAGCGGGGGGGACAATGAGCAGTTCTTC. Translating gives CAISESLPSGGDNEQFF.

This clone is a singleton in its sample. In nucleotides, the CDR3 is TGTGCCAGCAAACGACAGGGCACTGAAGCTTTCTTT. Its protein product is CASKRQGTEAFF. The chain recombines TRBV6-5 with TRBJ1-1, with TRBD1 identical over 7 bases. The CDR3 runs 12 residues. From germline, CDR1 is MNHEY and CDR2 SVGAGI. V lost 7 bases and J lost 4; bases outside the gene matches: 3.

This clone is a singleton in its sample. The rearrangement links TRBV6-7 to TRBJ2-5; possible D gene TRBD2, 6 bases. TRBV6-7 is an ORF, and what it does is uncertain. The CDR3 runs 14 residues. V gave up 0 bases and J gave up 6 bases, with 11 bases separating them. The CDR3 loop reads CASSYSEGIQTQYF. The CDR3 nucleotides read TGTGCCAGCAGTTACTCGGAGGGTATCCAGACCCAGTACTTC.

In this sample, this clone turned up once. The V call is TRBV7-6, the J call TRBJ2-5, with a tentative D call TRBD1 (7 bases). The germline gives CDR1 SGHVS, CDR2 FNYEAQ. Trimming pared 8 bases from V and 2 bases from J, leaving 15 bases between. This CDR3 is built from 14 residues. The CDR3 bases are TGTGCCAGCGCCCCCGGGGGACAGCAAGAGACCCAGTACTTC. The encoded protein is CASAPGGQQETQYF.